Below are 30 T cell receptor beta chains sequenced from a single sample in a study of blood T cell repertoires in COVID-19. Data came from immunoSEQ multiplex PCR; TCRdb stores just in-frame clones and leaves some out. The profile shows some 320,000 clones, 85% of them singletons. The specimen was PBMCs or T cells enriched from blood (not recorded which). The receptors derive from a woman in her twenties or thirties who had been exposed to COVID-19.

This clone was observed a handful of times. The chain is built from TRBV28 and TRBJ1-2; a weak D match, TRBD1 (5 bases). CDR1 MDHEN and CDR2 SYDVKM come from the germline V gene. V was trimmed by 6 bases and J by 2 bases, leaving 16 bases between them. The length of the CDR3 is 15 residues. The CDR3 nucleotides are TGTGCCAGCAGCACAACGGACACTATCAACTATGGCTACACCTTC. It yields the protein CASSTTDTINYGYTF.

This clone was detected only a few times. The J gene is TRBJ2-1, the V gene TRBV2; 11 bases are a match to TRBD2. V trimming: 2 bases; J trimming: 8 bases; junction bases outside the gene matches: 8. The germline V gene encodes CDR1 SNHLY and CDR2 FYNNEI. CDR3 size: 16 residues. The CDR3 nucleotides are TGTGCCAGCAGTGAAATAAGACTAGCGGGAAGGGATGAGCAGTTCTTC. Its protein product is CASSEIRLAGRDEQFF.

This clone was picked up many times. Other DNA sequences in the sample encode the same CDR3. This chain links TRBV5-1 with TRBJ2-1; 7 positions match TRBD2. The CDR3 sequence is 14 residues long. Trimming at V came to 3 bases and at J to 2 bases, leaving 2 bases not matched to a gene. Germline V gene data show CDR1 as SGHRS and CDR2 as YFSETQ. The chain's CDR3 is CASSSSGAYNEQFF. CDR3 in DNA: TGCGCCAGCAGCTCAAGCGGGGCCTACAATGAGCAGTTCTTC.

The chain couples TRBV3-1 (or the pseudogene TRBV3-2) to TRBJ1-2; the D is unclear. There are 15 residues in the CDR3. The V gene lost 1 base and the J gene lost 4 bases, with 13 bases spanning the gap. Germline CDR1 reads LGHDT; CDR2 reads YNNKEL (reference sequence). The CDR3 sequence is CASSQGDPGFYGYTF. The CDR3 DNA reads TGTGCCAGCAGCCAAGGGGATCCGGGATTCTATGGCTACACCTTC.

The gene calls are TRBV10-3 and TRBJ1-2; 7 bases align to TRBD1. The CDR3 length is 15 residues. In germline, CDR1 is ENHRY, CDR2 SYGVKD. After removal of 6 bases from V and 8 bases from J, the junction contained 15 bases not matched to a gene. The chain's CDR3 is CAISSQGGTVGGYTF. CDR3 DNA sequence: TGTGCCATCAGCTCCCAGGGGGGAACTGTAGGGGGCTACACCTTC.

This chain connects TRBV7-9 to TRBJ2-5, with D possibly matching TRBD2 (5 bases). The length of the CDR3 is 12 residues. Germline V CDR1 and CDR2: SEHNR, FQNEAQ (reference sequence). Trimming left V 2 bases short and J 5 bases short, with 6 bases between. The CDR3 nucleotides read TGTGCCAGCAGCTTATCGGGGGAGACCCAGTACTTC. This codes for CASSLSGETQYF.

In DNA, the CDR3 is TGTGCCAGCAGTTGGGGACAGGAAGCTTTCTTT. Residues: CASSWGQEAFF. The chain is built from TRBV12-3 or TRBV12-4 and TRBJ1-1, with 7 bases lining up with TRBD1. V dropped 4 bases and J dropped 8; count of bases not matched to a gene: 1. This CDR3 is built from 11 residues.

The CDR3 DNA follows: TGTGCCATCAGAACCGGGACAGGGAACACAGATACGCAGTATTTT. This codes for CAIRTGTGNTDTQYF. The rearrangement joins TRBV10-3 to TRBJ2-3; TRBD1 aligns across 9 bases. With V trimmed by 6 bases and J by 2 bases, 6 bases remained unmatched. Germline CDR1 is ENHRY and CDR2 is SYGVKD. The CDR3 is 15 amino acids.

The chain links TRBV19 to TRBJ2-5; TRBD1 agrees at 7 bases. CDR3 length equals 15 residues. Per germline, CDR1 LNHDA and CDR2 SQIVND (reference sequence). J was trimmed by 3 bases and V by 7 bases; bases with no gene match: 11. The CDR3 DNA sequence: TGTGCCAGTACCAACCTACGGGACAGCGAAGAGACCCAGTACTTC. This codes for CASTNLRDSEETQYF.

The chain is built from TRBV18 and TRBJ1-4; unclear D gene. The V gene lost 5 bases and the J gene lost 7 bases, with 11 bases spanning the gap. This CDR3 has 13 residues. Germline-derived CDR1 and CDR2 are KGHSH and LQKENI. Here the CDR3 reads CASSMGRSEKLFF. CDR3 in DNA: TGTGCCAGCTCAATGGGGAGGAGTGAAAAACTGTTTTTT.

The chain is built from TRBV19 and TRBJ1-5; no definite D call. In germline, CDR1 is LNHDA, CDR2 SQIVND (reference sequence). The CDR3 has 14 residues. V dropped 3 bases and J dropped 0 bases, with 6 bases sitting between them. Here the CDR3 DNA reads TGTGCCAGTAGTATGGCGGTTAGCAATCAGCCCCAGCATTTT. This gives the protein CASSMAVSNQPQHF.

V is TRBV27 and J is TRBJ2-7; 10 bases match TRBD1. V shed 6 bases and J 6 bases; nucleotides not matched to a gene: 14. The CDR3 extends over 16 amino acids. Germline V lookup: CDR1 MNHEY, CDR2 SMNVEV (reference sequence). CDR3 nucleotides: TGTGCCAGCAGCTCTTTTAGGGGGACAGGGGTAAGCGAGCAGTACTTC. This codes for CASSSFRGTGVSEQYF.

The chain links TRBV28 to TRBJ1-1; no reliable D call. The V gene lost 4 bases and the J gene lost 1 base, with 10 bases spanning the gap. CDR3 size: 14 residues. CDR1 and CDR2 (germline): MDHEN, SYDVKM. CDR3 sequence reads: CASSSHGENTEAFF. The CDR3 bases are TGTGCCAGCAGTTCCCACGGGGAGAACACTGAAGCTTTCTTT.

This chain links TRBV9 with TRBJ1-5; D remains unclear. This CDR3 spans 14 amino acids. Germline V gene sequence: CDR1 SGDLS, CDR2 YYNGEE. Between the trimmed V and J ends, which lost 2 bases and 4 bases, there was a span of 10 bases. The CDR3 here is CASSVRWANQPQHF. The DNA of the CDR3 is TGTGCCAGCAGCGTCAGGTGGGCAAATCAGCCCCAGCATTTT.

The gene calls are TRBV11-2 and TRBJ1-1, with a weak D call TRBD1 (6 bases). Germline CDR1 SGHAT, CDR2 FQNNGV. The CDR3 totals 14 residues. The V end was cut by 7 bases, the J end by 4 bases, with 16 bases between. The CDR3 loop is CASILVRGSTEAFF. CDR3 nucleotide sequence: TGTGCCAGCATCCTCGTTAGGGGGTCCACTGAAGCTTTCTTT.

The chain combines TRBV6-5 with TRBJ2-3; 7 bases agree with TRBD1. CDR3 length equals 12 residues. The J segment lost 7 bases and the V segment lost 7 bases, leaving 5 bases of the junction unmatched. The germline CDR1 and CDR2 sequences are MNHEY and SVGAGI. In DNA form, the CDR3 reads TGTGCCAGCACTACAGGGGTTCATACGCAGTATTTT. Its protein is CASTTGVHTQYF.

This chain joins TRBV27 and TRBJ1-1; D is unresolved. There are 13 residues in the CDR3. The V end was cut by 8 bases, the J end by 4 bases, with 14 bases between. From germline, CDR1 is MNHEY and CDR2 SMNVEV (reference sequence). The DNA of the CDR3 is TGTGCCAGCCAATACGGGGAGGCCACTGAAGCTTTCTTT. It translates to CASQYGEATEAFF.

V gene TRBV7-3 combines with J gene TRBJ2-1; TRBD2 matches 9 bases. CDR3 length equals 15 residues. Trimming removed 5 bases from V and 7 bases from J; junction bases left unmatched: 9. Per the germline V gene, CDR1 is SGHTA and CDR2 is FQGTGA. CDR3 sequence (DNA): TGTGCCAGCAGCCAAAAACTAGCGGGCGTAAATGAGCAGTTCTTC. Its translation: CASSQKLAGVNEQFF.

The chain couples TRBV5-1 to TRBJ1-2; the match to TRBD1 covers 7 bases. CDR3 length: 13 amino acids. Germline-derived CDR1 and CDR2 are SGHRS and YFSETQ. The J segment lost 8 bases and the V segment lost 2 bases, leaving 6 bases of the junction unmatched. The CDR3 here is CASSLTGEEGYTF. CDR3 bases: TGCGCCAGCAGCTTAACAGGGGAGGAGGGCTACACCTTC. Drawing the rest from reference TRBV5-1 and TRBJ1-2, the complete variable domain is KAGVTQTPRYLIKTRGQQVTLSCSPISGHRSVSWYQQTPGQGLQFLFEYFSETQRNKGNFPGRFSGRQFSNSRSEMNVSTLELGDSALYLCASSLTGEEGYTFGSGTRLTVV.

The rearrangement uses TRBV6-1 and TRBJ1-3; D perhaps matches TRBD1 (6 bases). The length of the CDR3 is 16 residues. Trimming shortened V by 4 bases and J by 0 bases, and 13 bases separated the two germline ends. Per germline, CDR1 MNHNS and CDR2 SASEGT. The CDR3 region is CASSGRDTSSGNTIYF. In DNA, the CDR3 is TGTGCCAGCAGTGGCCGGGACACGAGCTCTGGAAACACCATATATTTT.

The chain combines TRBV6-1 with TRBJ2-2; D unclear. Trimming cost V 1 base and J 1 base, with 4 bases left between them. Germline V lookup: CDR1 MNHNS, CDR2 SASEGT. The CDR3 contains 14 residues. The DNA of the CDR3 is TGTGCCAGCAGTGAAGGGCAGAACACCGGGGAGCTGTTTTTT. It is translated as CASSEGQNTGELFF.

This chain connects TRBV28 to TRBJ2-1; a possible D gene is TRBD2 (6 bases). The CDR3 has 14 amino acids. V was clipped by 5 bases and J by 6 bases, with 14 bases between them. The germline V gene has CDR1 MDHEN and CDR2 SYDVKM. The CDR3 sequence is CASSRPGEPNEQFF. Here the CDR3 DNA reads TGTGCCAGCAGTCGCCCGGGGGAACCCAATGAGCAGTTCTTC.

This clone has only one observation. Other DNA sequences of this sample code for an identical CDR3. V is TRBV12-3 or TRBV12-4 and J is TRBJ1-2; TRBD1 aligns across 9 bases. CDR3 length equals 13 residues. Trimming cost V 5 bases and J 5 bases; bases outside gene matches: 3. CDR3 sequence: CASSLGQGYGYTF. The CDR3 DNA reads as TGTGCCAGCAGTCTCGGACAGGGGTATGGCTACACCTTC.

The CDR3 DNA follows: TGCGCCAGCAGCCCCAAGGCTAGCGGGAGTACGGATACGCAGTATTTT. It yields the protein CASSPKASGSTDTQYF. The chain joins TRBV5-1 to TRBJ2-3; 10 bases map to TRBD2. This CDR3 has 16 residues. V trimming: 4 bases; J trimming: 6 bases; junction bases outside the gene matches: 11. Germline V gene lookup returns CDR1 SGHRS and CDR2 YFSETQ.

The chain has TRBV4-2 and TRBJ2-7, with D tentatively TRBD1 (5 bases). Looked up from germline, CDR1 is LGHNA and CDR2 is YNFKEQ. V was clipped by 4 bases and J by 0 bases, with 13 bases between them. This CDR3 comprises 15 residues. The CDR3 spells CASSPQFGASYEQYF. For the CDR3, the DNA is TGTGCCAGCAGCCCCCAATTTGGGGCCTCCTACGAGCAGTACTTC.

This chain joins TRBV5-1 and TRBJ1-5; 8 bases are shared with TRBD1. This CDR3 contains 15 residues. Germline-derived CDR1 and CDR2 are SGHRS and YFSETQ. With 7 bases clipped from V and 1 base from J, the junction kept 7 bases outside the gene matches. CDR3 coding DNA: TGCGCCAGCGCGGCAACAGGGGGGAGCAATCAGCCCCAGCATTTT. Residues: CASAATGGSNQPQHF.

The chain has TRBV7-3 and TRBJ2-5; TRBD2 matches 13 bases. CDR3 length equals 15 residues. CDR1 is SGHTA, CDR2 FQGTGA, per germline. V trimming: 3 bases; J trimming: 2 bases; junction bases outside the gene matches: 0. The DNA for the CDR3 is TGTGCCAGCAGCTTGGGACTAGCGGGGCAAGAGACCCAGTACTTC. The encoded protein is CASSLGLAGQETQYF. Full variable domain (rest looked up from reference TRBV7-3 and TRBJ2-5): GAGVSQTPSNKVTEKGKYVELRCDPISGHTALYWYRQSLGQGPEFLIYFQGTGAADDSGLPNDRFFAVRPEGSVSTLKIQRTERGDSAVYLCASSLGLAGQETQYFGPGTRLLVL.

This clone was detected only once. J is TRBJ1-3 and V is TRBV30, with D possibly TRBD1 on 6 matching bases. Germline lookup yields CDR1 GTSNPN and CDR2 SVGIG (reference sequence). This CDR3 comprises 15 residues. V lost 7 bases, J lost 1 base, and 17 bases lay in between. Here the CDR3 reads CASPGGVSSGNTIYF. The CDR3 DNA sequence: TGTGCCTCGCCGGGGGGCGTTAGTTCTGGAAACACCATATATTTT.

The rearrangement uses TRBV19 and TRBJ1-1; D not certain. The CDR3 runs to 15 residues. Germline values: CDR1 LNHDA, CDR2 SQIVND (reference sequence). The ends were cut back, 1 base at V and 0 bases at J, with 9 bases in the middle. The CDR3 DNA is TGTGCCAGTAGTATAGCGGAGTCGATGAACACTGAAGCTTTCTTT. The encoded protein is CASSIAESMNTEAFF.

The rearrangement uses TRBV28 and TRBJ2-1, with 11 bases lining up with TRBD2. Germline loops: CDR1 MDHEN, CDR2 SYDVKM. The length of the CDR3 is 15 residues. The ends lost 5 bases at V and 7 bases at J; junction bases unmatched: 7. Written as DNA, the CDR3 is TGTGCCAGCAGTCCATATAGCGGGAGGGGGAATGAGCAGTTCTTC. Translation gives CASSPYSGRGNEQFF.